This TCR beta chain was retrieved from a study of radiation and T cells in renal cell carcinoma. Comment on this clone: Other DNA sequences in this specimen translate into the identical CDR3.

Generated by immunoSEQ multiplex PCR, the TCRdb table keeps only in-frame clones and is missing some. The sample carries around 170,000 clones, 88% recorded once. This sample's time point: blood 4 weeks post-SBRT, at nephrectomy. As for treatment: 15 Gy SBRT to primary tumor, nephrectomy 4 weeks later. The CDR3 loop spans 13 amino acids. Per the germline V gene, CDR1 is MNHEY and CDR2 is SVGAGI. Germline trimming cut 6 bases from V and 2 bases from J; bases unmatched to any gene: 3. The sample here was blood, taken from a patient whose treatment included radiotherapy and nephrectomy. This chain joins TRBV6-5 and TRBJ1-1; TRBD1 matches 7 bases. This receptor was taken from a woman between 50 and 59 years old with renal cell carcinoma. CDR3 coding DNA: TGTGCCAGCAGGTACAGGGGTAACACTGAAGCTTTCTTT. Amino acids: CASRYRGNTEAFF.